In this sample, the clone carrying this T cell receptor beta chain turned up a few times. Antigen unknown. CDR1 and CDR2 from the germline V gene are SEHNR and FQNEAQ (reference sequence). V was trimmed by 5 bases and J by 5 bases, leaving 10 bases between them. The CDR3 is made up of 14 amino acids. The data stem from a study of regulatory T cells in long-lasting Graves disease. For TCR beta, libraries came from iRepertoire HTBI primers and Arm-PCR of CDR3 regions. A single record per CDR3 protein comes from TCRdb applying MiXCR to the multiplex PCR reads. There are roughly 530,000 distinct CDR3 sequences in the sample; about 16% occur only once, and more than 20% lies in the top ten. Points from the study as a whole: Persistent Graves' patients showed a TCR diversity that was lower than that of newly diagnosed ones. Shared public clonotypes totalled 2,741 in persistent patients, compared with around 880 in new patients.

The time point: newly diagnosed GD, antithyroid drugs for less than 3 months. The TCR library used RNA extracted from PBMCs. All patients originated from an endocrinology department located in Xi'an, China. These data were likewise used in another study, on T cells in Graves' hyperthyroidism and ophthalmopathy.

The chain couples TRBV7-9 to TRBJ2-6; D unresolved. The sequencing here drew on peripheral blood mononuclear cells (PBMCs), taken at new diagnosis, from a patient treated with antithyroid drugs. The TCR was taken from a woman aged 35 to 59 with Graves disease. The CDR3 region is CASSLGQRANVLTF. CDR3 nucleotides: TGTGCCAGCAGCCTGGGCCAGCGGGCCAACGTCCTGACTTTC.